This is a list of T cell receptor beta chains from one sample in a study of blood T cells in healthy people across ages. TCRdb reprocessed the 5' RACE reads via MiXCR and lists one record per CDR3 protein. Of 1.5 million to 2 million distinct CDR3 sequences listed, around 40% are singletons. Input material: blood. Receptor source: a human donor in good health. CDR3s leave out the opening cysteine and the closing phenylalanine or tryptophan.

SVRSGGDTEAF TRBJ1-1 TRBV20-1
ASSYSGEGSSYEQY TRBJ2-7 TRBV6-2/TRBV6-3
ASSFRRWLPTDTQY TRBJ2-3 TRBV11-1
ASSPAGGEGETQY TRBJ2-5 TRBV7-9
ASISGTADTQY TRBJ2-3 TRBV28
ATSEDGEGSYEQY TRBJ2-7 TRBV15
ASSYHRDTGNTEAF TRBJ1-1 TRBV6-2/TRBV6-3
ASSYSRTTTDTQY TRBJ2-3 TRBV6-5
ASSEDTGSYNEQF TRBJ2-1 TRBV6-4
ATNRRDGKNIQY TRBJ2-4 TRBV15
ASSVEGYSTDGYT TRBJ1-2 TRBV9
ASSQDGQRAYGYT TRBJ1-2 TRBV4-1
SARTPTGTGAGEQY TRBJ2-4 TRBV20-1
ASSGGTGDSPLH TRBJ1-6 TRBV9